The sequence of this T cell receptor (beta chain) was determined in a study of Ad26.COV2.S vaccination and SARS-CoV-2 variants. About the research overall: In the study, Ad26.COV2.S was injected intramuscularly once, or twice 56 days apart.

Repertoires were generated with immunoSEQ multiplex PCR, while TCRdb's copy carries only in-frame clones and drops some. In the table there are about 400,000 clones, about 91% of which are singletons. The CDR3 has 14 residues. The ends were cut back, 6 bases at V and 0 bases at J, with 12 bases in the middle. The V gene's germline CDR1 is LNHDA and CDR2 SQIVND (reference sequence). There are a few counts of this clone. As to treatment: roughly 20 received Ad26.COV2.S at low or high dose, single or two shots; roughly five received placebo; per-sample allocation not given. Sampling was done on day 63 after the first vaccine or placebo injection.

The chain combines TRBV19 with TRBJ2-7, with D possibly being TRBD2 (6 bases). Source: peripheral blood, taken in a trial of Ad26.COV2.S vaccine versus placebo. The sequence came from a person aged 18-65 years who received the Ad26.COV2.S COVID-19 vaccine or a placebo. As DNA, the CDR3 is TGTGCCAGTAGCAGGACTATCCGCTCCTACGAGCAGTACTTC. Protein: CASSRTIRSYEQYF.